The 9 T cell receptor beta chains reported below all come from one sample, sequenced in a study of radiotherapy plus CTLA-4 blockade in lung cancer. Assay used: immunoSEQ multiplex PCR; TCRdb lists only in-frame clones, some missing. The sample includes tens of thousands of clones, about four fifths of them seen just once. This material consisted of peripheral blood, taken from a patient treated with radiotherapy plus ipilimumab. The receptors shown here come from a human donor with non-small cell lung cancer who had stable disease on radiotherapy plus ipilimumab.

This sequence joins TRBV6-5 and TRBJ2-2; possibly TRBD2 for D (7 bases). The CDR3 has 14 amino acids. Germline lookup yields CDR1 MNHEY and CDR2 SVGAGI. V lost 6 bases and J 3 bases, leaving 11 bases between the germline ends. DNA of the CDR3: TGTGCCAGCAGGGGGGAGGGGGACACCGGGGAGCTGTTTTTT. It codes for CASRGEGDTGELFF.

The V call is TRBV5-1, the J call TRBJ2-1; 13 bases align to TRBD2. Germline assignment: CDR1 SGHRS and CDR2 YFSETQ. With 5 bases clipped from V and 5 bases from J, the junction kept 7 bases outside the gene matches. The CDR3 is made up of 16 amino acids. The CDR3 is CASRTTSGRMDNEQFF. The CDR3, as DNA: TGCGCCAGCAGGACGACTAGCGGGAGGATGGACAATGAGCAGTTCTTC.

This clone was counted a few times. The V gene is TRBV5-6, the J gene TRBJ2-6; D may be TRBD2 (5 bases). This CDR3 comprises 15 residues. The germline V and J ends were trimmed by 6 bases and 4 bases, with 14 bases remaining between them. Germline V gene data show CDR1 as SGHDT and CDR2 as YYEEEE. CDR3 amino acids: CASIPIGEGANVLTF. CDR3 DNA: TGTGCCAGCATCCCGATCGGGGAGGGGGCCAACGTCCTGACTTTC.

V and J are TRBV28 and TRBJ2-1; D possibly corresponds to TRBD2 (6 bases). Germline V gene lookup returns CDR1 MDHEN and CDR2 SYDVKM. Deletions cut 6 bases from V and 2 bases from J, with 20 bases between. The CDR3 has 17 residues. CDR3 protein: CASSPMAGTPTYNEQFF. In nucleotides, the CDR3 is TGTGCCAGCAGCCCAATGGCCGGGACTCCTACCTACAATGAGCAGTTCTTC. The full variable domain, in which reference TRBV28 and TRBJ2-1 provide the parts outside the CDR3, is DVKVTQSSRYLVKRTGEKVFLECVQDMDHENMFWYRQDPGLGLRLIYFSYDVKMKEKGDIPEGYSVSREKKERFSLILESASTNQTSMYLCASSPMAGTPTYNEQFFGPGTRLTVL.

The gene calls are TRBV14 and TRBJ1-4; the D is unclear. CDR1 and CDR2 (germline): SGHDN, FVKESK. V was trimmed by 2 bases and J by 4 bases, leaving 11 bases between them. The CDR3 has 15 residues. Here the CDR3 reads CASSQRRADNEKLFF. The DNA for the CDR3 is TGTGCCAGCAGCCAAAGGAGGGCGGATAATGAAAAACTGTTTTTT.

In DNA, the CDR3 is TGCGCCAGCAGCCAAGAAAGGGGGAACTATGGCTACACCTTC. It codes for CASSQERGNYGYTF. The chain recombines TRBV4-1 with TRBJ1-2; D might be TRBD1 (6 bases). Looked up from germline, CDR1 is MGHRA and CDR2 is YSYEKL. Trimming cost V 0 bases and J 2 bases, with 7 bases left between them. The CDR3 is made up of 14 amino acids.

V gene TRBV18 combines with J gene TRBJ1-1; D is ambiguous. The germline V and J ends were trimmed by 2 bases and 1 base, with 14 bases remaining between them. From germline, CDR1 is KGHSH and CDR2 LQKENI. The CDR3 consists of 16 residues. Here the CDR3 DNA reads TGTGCCAGCTCACCAACGCGGTCAGTCGAGAACACTGAAGCTTTCTTT. Protein product: CASSPTRSVENTEAFF.

V is TRBV11-3 and J is TRBJ2-1, with 11 bases lining up with TRBD2. CDR1 and CDR2 (germline): SGHNT, YENEEA. The CDR3 extends over 15 amino acids. The ends lost 6 bases at V and 3 bases at J; junction bases unmatched: 4. CDR3 region: CASSLGLAGYNEQFF. The CDR3 bases are TGTGCCAGCAGTCTAGGACTAGCGGGCTACAATGAGCAGTTCTTC.

The chain has TRBV6-5 and TRBJ2-5, with 8 bases aligning to TRBD1. Germline V gives CDR1 MNHEY, CDR2 SVGAGI. The CDR3 has 16 amino acids. V shed 0 bases and J 1 base; nucleotides not matched to a gene: 4. The CDR3: CASSYSGGQVQETQYF. For the CDR3, the DNA is TGTGCCAGCAGTTACTCGGGGGGACAGGTCCAAGAGACCCAGTACTTC.